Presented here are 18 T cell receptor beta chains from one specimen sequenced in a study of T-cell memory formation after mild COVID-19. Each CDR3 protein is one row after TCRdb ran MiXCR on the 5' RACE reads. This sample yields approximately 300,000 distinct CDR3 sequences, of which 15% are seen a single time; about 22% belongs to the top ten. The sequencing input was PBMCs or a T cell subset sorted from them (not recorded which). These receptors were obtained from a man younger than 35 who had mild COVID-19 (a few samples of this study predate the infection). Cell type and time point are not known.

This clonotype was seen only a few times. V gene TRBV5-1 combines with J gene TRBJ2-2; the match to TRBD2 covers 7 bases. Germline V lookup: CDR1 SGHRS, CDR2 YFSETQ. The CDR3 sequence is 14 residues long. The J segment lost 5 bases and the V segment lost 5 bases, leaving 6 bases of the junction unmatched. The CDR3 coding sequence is TGCGCCAGCAGGGTCGGCGGGAGAACCGGGGAGCTGTTTTTT. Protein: CASRVGGRTGELFF.

CDR3 nucleotides: TGTGCCAGCAGCTTAGAAAGGGGCTGGGGTGGCTACACCTTC. Translation gives CASSLERGWGGYTF. The chain couples TRBV7-2 to TRBJ1-2; tentatively, D is TRBD1 (5 bases). CDR1 and CDR2 (germline): SGHTA, FQGNSA. CDR3 length: 14 amino acids. V lost 1 base to trimming and J lost 7 bases, with 13 bases between them.

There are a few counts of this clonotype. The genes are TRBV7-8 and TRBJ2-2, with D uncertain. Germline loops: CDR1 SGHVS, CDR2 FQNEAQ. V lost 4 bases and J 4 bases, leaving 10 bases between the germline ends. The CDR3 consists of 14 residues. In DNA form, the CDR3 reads TGTGCCAGCAGCTCGAATCTCGGCACCGGGGAGCTGTTTTTT. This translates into CASSSNLGTGELFF.

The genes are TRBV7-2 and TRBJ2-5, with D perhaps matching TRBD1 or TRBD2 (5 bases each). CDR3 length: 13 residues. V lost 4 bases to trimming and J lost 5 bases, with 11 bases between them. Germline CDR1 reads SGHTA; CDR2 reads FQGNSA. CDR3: CASSSGWGETQYF. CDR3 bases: TGTGCCAGCAGCTCCGGATGGGGGGAGACCCAGTACTTC.

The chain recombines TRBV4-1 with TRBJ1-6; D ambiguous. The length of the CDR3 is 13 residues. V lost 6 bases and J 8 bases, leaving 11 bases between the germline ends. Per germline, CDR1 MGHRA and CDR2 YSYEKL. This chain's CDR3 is CASSGSGYSPLHF. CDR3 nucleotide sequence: TGCGCCAGCAGTGGGTCGGGTTATTCACCCCTCCACTTT.

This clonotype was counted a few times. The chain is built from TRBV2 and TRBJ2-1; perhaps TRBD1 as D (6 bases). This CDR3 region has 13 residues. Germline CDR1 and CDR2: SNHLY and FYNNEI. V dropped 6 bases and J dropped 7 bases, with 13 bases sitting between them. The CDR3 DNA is TGTGCCAGCAGCAGGGGATTGGGGAATGAGCAGTTCTTC. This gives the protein CASSRGLGNEQFF.

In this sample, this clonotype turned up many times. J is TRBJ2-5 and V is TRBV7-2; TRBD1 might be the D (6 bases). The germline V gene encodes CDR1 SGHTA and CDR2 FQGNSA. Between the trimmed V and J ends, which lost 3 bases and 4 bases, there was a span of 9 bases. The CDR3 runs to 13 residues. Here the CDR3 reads CASSFQGSETQYF. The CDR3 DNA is TGTGCCAGCAGCTTTCAGGGGTCAGAGACCCAGTACTTC.

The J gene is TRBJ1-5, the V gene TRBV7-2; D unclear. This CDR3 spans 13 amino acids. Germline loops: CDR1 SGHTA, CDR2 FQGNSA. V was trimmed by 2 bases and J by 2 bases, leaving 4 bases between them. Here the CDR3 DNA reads TGTGCCAGCAGCTTACGGCGCAATCAGCCCCAGCATTTT. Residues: CASSLRRNQPQHF.

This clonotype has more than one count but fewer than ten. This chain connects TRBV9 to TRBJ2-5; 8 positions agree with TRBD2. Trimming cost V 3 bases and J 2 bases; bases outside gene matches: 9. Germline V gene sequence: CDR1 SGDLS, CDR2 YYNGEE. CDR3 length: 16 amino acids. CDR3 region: CASSAEVGLGQETQYF. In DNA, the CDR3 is TGTGCCAGCAGCGCCGAGGTGGGACTAGGTCAAGAGACCCAGTACTTC.

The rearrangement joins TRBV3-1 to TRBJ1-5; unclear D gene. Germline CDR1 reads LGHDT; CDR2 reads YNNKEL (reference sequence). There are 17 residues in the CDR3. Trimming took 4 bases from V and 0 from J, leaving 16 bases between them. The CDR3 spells CASSLSSNAYSNQPQHF. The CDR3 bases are TGTGCCAGCAGCCTATCCTCCAATGCCTATAGCAATCAGCCCCAGCATTTT. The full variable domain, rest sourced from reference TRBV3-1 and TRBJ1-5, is DTAVSQTPKYLVTQMGNDKSIKCEQNLGHDTMYWYKQDSKKFLKIMFSYNNKELIINETVPNRFSPKSPDKAHLNLHINSLELGDSAVYFCASSLSSNAYSNQPQHFGDGTRLSIL.

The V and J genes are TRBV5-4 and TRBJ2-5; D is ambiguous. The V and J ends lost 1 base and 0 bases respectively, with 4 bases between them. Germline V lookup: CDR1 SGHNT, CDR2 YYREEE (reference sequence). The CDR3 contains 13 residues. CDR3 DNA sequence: TGTGCCAGCAGCTTGTCTTACCAAGAGACCCAGTACTTC. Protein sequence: CASSLSYQETQYF.

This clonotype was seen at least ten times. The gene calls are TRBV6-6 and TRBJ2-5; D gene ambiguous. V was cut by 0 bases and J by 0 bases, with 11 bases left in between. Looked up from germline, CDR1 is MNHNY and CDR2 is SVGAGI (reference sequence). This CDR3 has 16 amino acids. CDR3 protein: CASSYSRSLYQETQYF. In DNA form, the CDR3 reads TGTGCCAGCAGTTACTCAAGATCGCTGTACCAAGAGACCCAGTACTTC.

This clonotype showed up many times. The CDR3 loop reads CASSLSAGAVNQPQHF. Here the CDR3 DNA reads TGCGCCAGCAGCTTGTCGGCAGGGGCCGTCAATCAGCCCCAGCATTTT. The gene calls are TRBV5-1 and TRBJ1-5; a possible D gene is TRBD1 (6 bases). The CDR3 spans 16 residues. Germline V gene lookup returns CDR1 SGHRS and CDR2 YFSETQ. Trimming shortened V by 1 base and J by 3 bases, and 14 bases separated the two germline ends.

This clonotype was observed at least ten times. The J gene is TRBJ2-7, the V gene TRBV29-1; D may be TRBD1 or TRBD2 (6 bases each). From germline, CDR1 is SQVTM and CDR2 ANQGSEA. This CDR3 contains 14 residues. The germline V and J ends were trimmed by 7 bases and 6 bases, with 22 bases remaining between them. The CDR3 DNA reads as TGCAGCGCAAGGGGGGCCCTCCGAGGTTCCGAGCAGTACTTC. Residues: CSARGALRGSEQYF.

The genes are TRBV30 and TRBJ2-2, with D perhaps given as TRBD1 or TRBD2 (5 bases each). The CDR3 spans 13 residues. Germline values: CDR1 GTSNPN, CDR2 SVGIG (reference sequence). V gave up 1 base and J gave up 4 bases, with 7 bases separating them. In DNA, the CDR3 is TGTGCCTGGAGTGGGGGGTCCACCGGGGAGCTGTTTTTT. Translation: CAWSGGSTGELFF.

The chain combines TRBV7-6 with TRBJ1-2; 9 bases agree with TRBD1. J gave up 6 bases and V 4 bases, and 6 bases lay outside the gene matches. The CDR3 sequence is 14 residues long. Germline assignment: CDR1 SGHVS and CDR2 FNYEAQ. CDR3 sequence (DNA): TGTGCCAGCAGCTCGAGGGACAGGGCTCATGGCTACACCTTC. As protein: CASSSRDRAHGYTF.

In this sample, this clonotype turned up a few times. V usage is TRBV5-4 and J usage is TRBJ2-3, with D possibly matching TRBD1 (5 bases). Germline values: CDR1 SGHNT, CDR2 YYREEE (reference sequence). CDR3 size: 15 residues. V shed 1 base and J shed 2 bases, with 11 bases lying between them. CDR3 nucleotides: TGTGCCAGCAGCTTGCTACAGGCGCTCACAGATACGCAGTATTTT. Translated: CASSLLQALTDTQYF. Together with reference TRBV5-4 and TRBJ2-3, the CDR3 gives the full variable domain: ETGVTQSPTHLIKTRGQQVTLRCSSQSGHNTVSWYQQALGQGPQFIFQYYREEENGRGNFPPRFSGLQFPNYSSELNVNALELDDSALYLCASSLLQALTDTQYFGPGTRLTVL.

The DNA for the CDR3 is TGCGCCAGCAGCCAAGTTTCCTCTGGGGCCAACGTCCTGACTTTC. The encoded protein is CASSQVSSGANVLTF. The rearrangement uses TRBV4-1 and TRBJ2-6; D ambiguous. Germline CDR1 reads MGHRA; CDR2 reads YSYEKL. The CDR3 is made up of 15 amino acids. Deletions cut 1 base from V and 0 bases from J, with 4 bases between.